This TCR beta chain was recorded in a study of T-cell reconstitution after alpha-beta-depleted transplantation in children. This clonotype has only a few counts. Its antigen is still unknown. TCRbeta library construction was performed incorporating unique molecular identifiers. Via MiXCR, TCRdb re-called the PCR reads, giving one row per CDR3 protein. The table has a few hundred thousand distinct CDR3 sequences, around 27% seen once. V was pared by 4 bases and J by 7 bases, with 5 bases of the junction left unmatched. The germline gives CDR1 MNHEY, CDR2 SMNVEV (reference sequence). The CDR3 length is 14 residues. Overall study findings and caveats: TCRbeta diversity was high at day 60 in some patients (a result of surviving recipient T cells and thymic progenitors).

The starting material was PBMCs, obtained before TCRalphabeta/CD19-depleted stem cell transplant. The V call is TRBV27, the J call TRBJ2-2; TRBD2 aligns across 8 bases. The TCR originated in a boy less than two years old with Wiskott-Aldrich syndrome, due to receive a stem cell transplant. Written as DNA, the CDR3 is TGTGCCAGCAGTTGGAGGCGGGGGGACGGGGAGCTGTTTTTT. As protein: CASSWRRGDGELFF.